This TCR beta chain is from a study of blood T cell repertoires in COVID-19. Per the original data handling: Cell counts per sample came from amplifying reference gene primers. TCRdb's copy holds only in-frame clones and misses some; the assay was immunoSEQ multiplex PCR. For V, J and clone size, that table is used; D and trimming come from the DNA. The sample lists about 480,000 clones, 85% to 90% occurring once. Sequencing was performed on peripheral blood. This clonotype was sampled from a woman between 50 and 59 years old with COVID-19, enrolled during active disease.

The CDR3 protein is CASSKPTGDSGNTIYF. CDR3 coding DNA: TGTGCCAGCAGCAAGCCGACAGGTGACTCTGGAAACACCATATATTTT. The chain employs TRBV5-4 and TRBJ1-3; D might be TRBD1 (6 bases). The CDR3 is 16 residues long. Per germline, CDR1 SGHNT and CDR2 YYREEE (reference sequence). With 4 bases removed from V and 0 bases from J, the gap between germline ends came to 14 bases.